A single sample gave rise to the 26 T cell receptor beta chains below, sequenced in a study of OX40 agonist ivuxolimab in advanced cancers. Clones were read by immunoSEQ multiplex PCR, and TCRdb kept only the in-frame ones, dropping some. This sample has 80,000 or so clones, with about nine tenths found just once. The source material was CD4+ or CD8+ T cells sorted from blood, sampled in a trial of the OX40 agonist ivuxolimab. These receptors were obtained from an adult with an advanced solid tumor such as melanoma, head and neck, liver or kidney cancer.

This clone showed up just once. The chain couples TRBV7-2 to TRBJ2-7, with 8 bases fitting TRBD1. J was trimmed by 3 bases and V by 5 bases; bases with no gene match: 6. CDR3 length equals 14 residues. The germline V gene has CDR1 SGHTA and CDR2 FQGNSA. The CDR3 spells CASSAQGELYEQYF. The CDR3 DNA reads TGTGCCAGCAGCGCACAGGGGGAACTCTACGAGCAGTACTTC. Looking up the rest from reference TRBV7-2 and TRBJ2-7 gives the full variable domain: GAGVSQSPSNKVTEKGKDVELRCDPISGHTALYWYRQSLGQGLEFLIYFQGNSAPDKSGLPSDRFSAERTGGSVSTLTIQRTQQEDSAVYLCASSAQGELYEQYFGPGTRLTVT.

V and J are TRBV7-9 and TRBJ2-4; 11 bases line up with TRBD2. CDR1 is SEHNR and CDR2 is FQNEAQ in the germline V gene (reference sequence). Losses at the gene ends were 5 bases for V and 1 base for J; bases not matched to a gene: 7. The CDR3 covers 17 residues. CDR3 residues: CASSPPSGGTAKNIQYF. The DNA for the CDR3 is TGTGCCAGCAGCCCACCTAGCGGGGGGACTGCCAAAAACATTCAGTACTTC.

CDR3 nucleotides: TGTGCCACCAGCAGCCCCCCCGCAGGGATGCAGCCCCAGCATTTT. This translates into CATSSPPAGMQPQHF. The V call is TRBV15, the J call TRBJ1-5; D perhaps matches TRBD1 (5 bases). Trimming pared 3 bases from V and 7 bases from J, leaving 16 bases between. Germline V gene data show CDR1 as LNHNV and CDR2 as YYDKDF (reference sequence). The CDR3 length is 15 residues.

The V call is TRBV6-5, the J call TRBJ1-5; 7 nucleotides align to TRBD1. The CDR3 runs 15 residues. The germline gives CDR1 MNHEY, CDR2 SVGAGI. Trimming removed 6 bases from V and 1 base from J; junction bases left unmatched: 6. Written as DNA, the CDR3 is TGTGCCAGCAGACGACAGGGTGGAAGCAATCAGCCCCAGCATTTT. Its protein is CASRRQGGSNQPQHF.

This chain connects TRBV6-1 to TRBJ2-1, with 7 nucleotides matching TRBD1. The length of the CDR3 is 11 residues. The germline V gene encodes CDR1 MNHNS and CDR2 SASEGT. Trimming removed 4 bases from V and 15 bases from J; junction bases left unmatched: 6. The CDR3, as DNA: TGTGCCAGCAGTGGAGGGGGCCGGGTGTTCTTC. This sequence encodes CASSGGGRVFF.

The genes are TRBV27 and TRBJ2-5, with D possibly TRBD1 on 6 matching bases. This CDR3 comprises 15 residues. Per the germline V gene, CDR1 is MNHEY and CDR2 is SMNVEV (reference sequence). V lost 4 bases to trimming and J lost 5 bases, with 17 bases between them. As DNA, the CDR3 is TGTGCCAGCAGTTCCACAGGGTCTGACCGGGAGACCCAGTACTTC. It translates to CASSSTGSDRETQYF.

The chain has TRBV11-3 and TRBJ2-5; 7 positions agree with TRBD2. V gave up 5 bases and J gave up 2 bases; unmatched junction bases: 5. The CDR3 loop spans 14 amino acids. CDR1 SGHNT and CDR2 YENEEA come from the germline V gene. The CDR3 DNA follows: TGTGCCAGCAGCCTGGGACTACAACAAGAGACCCAGTACTTC. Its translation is CASSLGLQQETQYF. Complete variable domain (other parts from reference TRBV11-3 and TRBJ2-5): EAGVVQSPRYKIIEKKQPVAFWCNPISGHNTLYWYLQNLGQGPELLIRYENEEAVDDSQLPKDRFSAERLKGVDSTLKIQPAELGDSAVYLCASSLGLQQETQYFGPGTRLLVL.

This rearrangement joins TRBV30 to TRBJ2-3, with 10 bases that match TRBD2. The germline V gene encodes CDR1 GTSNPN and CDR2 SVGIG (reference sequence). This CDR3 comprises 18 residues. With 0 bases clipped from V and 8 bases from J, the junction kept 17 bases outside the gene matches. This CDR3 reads CAWSVLLSASGGISTQYF. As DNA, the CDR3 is TGTGCCTGGAGTGTACTTCTTTCGGCTAGCGGGGGTATAAGTACGCAGTATTTT.

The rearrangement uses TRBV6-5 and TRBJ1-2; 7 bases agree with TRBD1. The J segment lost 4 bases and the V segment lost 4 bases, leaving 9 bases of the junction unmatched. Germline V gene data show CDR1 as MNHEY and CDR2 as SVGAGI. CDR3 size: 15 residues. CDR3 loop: CASSSTGTVSYGYTF. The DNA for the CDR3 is TGTGCCAGCAGTTCTACCGGGACAGTTTCCTATGGCTACACCTTC.

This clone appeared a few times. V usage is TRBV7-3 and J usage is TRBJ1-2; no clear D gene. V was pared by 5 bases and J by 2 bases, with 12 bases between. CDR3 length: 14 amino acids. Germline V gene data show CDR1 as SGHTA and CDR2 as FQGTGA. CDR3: CASSMGTGNYGYTF. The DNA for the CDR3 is TGTGCCAGCAGCATGGGCACCGGAAACTATGGCTACACCTTC.

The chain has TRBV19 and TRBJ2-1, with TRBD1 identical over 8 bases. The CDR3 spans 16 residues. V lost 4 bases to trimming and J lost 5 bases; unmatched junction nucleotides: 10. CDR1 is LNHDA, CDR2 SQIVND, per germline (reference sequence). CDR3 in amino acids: CASSRSTGVANNEQFF. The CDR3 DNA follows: TGTGCCAGTAGTAGATCGACAGGGGTAGCTAACAATGAGCAGTTCTTC.

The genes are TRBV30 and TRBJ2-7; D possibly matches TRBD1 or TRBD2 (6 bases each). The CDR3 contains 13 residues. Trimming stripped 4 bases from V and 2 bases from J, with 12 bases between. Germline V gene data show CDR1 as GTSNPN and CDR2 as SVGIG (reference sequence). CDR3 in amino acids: CAWTNGGTYEQYF. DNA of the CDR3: TGTGCCTGGACTAACGGGGGCACCTACGAGCAGTACTTC.

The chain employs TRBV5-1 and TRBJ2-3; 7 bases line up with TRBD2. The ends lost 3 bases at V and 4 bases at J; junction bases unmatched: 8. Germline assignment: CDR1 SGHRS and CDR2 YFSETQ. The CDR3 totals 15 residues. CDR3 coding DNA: TGCGCCAGCAGCTCTTCGGACCTAGCGGCAGATACGCAGTATTTT. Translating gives CASSSSDLAADTQYF.

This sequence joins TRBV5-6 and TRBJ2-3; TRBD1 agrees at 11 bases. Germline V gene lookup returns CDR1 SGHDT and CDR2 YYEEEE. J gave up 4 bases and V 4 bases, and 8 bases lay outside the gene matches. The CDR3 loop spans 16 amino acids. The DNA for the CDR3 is TGTGCCAGCAGCCTAATAGGACAGGGGGCTTCAGATACGCAGTATTTT. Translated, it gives CASSLIGQGASDTQYF.

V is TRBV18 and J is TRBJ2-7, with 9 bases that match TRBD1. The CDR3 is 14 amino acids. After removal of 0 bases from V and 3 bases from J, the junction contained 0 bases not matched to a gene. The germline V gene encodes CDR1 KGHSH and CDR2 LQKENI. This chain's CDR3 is CASSPPGQGYEQYF. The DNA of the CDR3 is TGTGCCAGCTCACCACCGGGACAGGGCTACGAGCAGTACTTC.

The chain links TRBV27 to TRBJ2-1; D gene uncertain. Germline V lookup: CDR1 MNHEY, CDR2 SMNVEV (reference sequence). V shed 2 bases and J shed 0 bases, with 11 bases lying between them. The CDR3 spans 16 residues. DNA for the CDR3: TGTGCCAGCAGTTTACGGATATCAAGCTCCTACAATGAGCAGTTCTTC. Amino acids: CASSLRISSSYNEQFF.

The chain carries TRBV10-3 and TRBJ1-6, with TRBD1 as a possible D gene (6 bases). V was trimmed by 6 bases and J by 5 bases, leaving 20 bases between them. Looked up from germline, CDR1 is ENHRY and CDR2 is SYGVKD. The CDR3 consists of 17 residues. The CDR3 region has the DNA TGTGCCATCAGCGGACAGACTTTGGGCATCAATAATTCACCCCTCCACTTT. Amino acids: CAISGQTLGINNSPLHF.

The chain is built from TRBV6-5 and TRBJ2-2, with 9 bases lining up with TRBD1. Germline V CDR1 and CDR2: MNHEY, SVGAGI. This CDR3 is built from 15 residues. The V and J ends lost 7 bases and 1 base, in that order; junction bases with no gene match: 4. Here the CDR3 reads CASIPGQGNTGELFF. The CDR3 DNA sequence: TGTGCCAGCATTCCGGGACAGGGGAACACCGGGGAGCTGTTTTTT.

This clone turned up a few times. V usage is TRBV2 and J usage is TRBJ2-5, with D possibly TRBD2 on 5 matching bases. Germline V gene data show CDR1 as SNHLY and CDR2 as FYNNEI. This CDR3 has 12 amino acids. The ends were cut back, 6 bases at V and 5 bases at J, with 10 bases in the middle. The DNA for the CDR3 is TGTGCCAGCAGCGAGAAGCGGGAGACCCAGTACTTC. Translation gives CASSEKRETQYF.

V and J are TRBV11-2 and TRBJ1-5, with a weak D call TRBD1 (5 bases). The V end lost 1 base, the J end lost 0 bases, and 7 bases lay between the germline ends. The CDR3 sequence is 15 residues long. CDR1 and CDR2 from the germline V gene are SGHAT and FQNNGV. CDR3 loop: CASSLAGNSNQPQHF. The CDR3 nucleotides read TGTGCCAGCAGCTTAGCAGGGAATAGCAATCAGCCCCAGCATTTT.

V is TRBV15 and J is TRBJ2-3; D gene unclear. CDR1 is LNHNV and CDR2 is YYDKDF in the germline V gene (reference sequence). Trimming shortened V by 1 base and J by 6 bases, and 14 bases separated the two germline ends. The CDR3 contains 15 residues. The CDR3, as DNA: TGTGCCACCAGCAGAGGGACGATCCCCCAGGATACGCAGTATTTT. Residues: CATSRGTIPQDTQYF.

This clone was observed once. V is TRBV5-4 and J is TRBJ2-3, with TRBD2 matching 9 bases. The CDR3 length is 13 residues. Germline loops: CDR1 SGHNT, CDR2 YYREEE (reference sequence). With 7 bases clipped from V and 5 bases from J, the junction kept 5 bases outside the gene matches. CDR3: CASRQAGGDTQYF. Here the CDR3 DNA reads TGTGCCAGCCGGCAAGCGGGAGGAGATACGCAGTATTTT.

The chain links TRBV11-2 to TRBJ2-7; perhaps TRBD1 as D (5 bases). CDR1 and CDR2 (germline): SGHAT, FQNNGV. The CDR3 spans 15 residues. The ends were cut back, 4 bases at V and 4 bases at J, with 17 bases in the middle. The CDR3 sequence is CASSSTPDREYEQYF. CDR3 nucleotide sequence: TGTGCCAGCAGCTCGACTCCTGACAGAGAGTACGAGCAGTACTTC.

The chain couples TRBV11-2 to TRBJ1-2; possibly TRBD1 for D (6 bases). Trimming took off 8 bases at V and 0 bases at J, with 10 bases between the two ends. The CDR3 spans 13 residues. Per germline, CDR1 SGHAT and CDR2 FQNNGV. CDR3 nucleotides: TGTGCCAGCGGGGGCCTAGCTAACTATGGCTACACCTTC. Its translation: CASGGLANYGYTF.

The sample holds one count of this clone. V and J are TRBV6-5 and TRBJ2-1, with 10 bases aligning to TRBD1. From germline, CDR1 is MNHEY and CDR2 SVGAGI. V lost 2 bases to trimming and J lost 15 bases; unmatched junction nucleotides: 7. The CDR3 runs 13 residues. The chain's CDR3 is CASSYRDRGLSFF. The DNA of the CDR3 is TGTGCCAGCAGTTACCGGGACAGGGGTTTGTCGTTCTTC.

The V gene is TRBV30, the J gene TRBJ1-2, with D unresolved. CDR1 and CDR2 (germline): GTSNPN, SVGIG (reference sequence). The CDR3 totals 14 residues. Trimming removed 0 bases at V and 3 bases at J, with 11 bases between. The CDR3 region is CAWSVSGFHYGYTF. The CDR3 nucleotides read TGTGCCTGGAGTGTATCTGGGTTCCACTATGGCTACACCTTC.